One T cell receptor (beta chain) is described in this entry. No cognate antigen has been identified for it. Per-nucleotide qualities are absent, and no much larger clonotype sits a single base away. The germline V gene (reference sequence) specifies MNHEY as CDR1 and SMNVEV as CDR2. Its CDR3 holds 13 amino acids, cysteine through phenylalanine. Only CDR3 DNA is held: 39 bases, read in frame from base 1. V loses 2 bases of germline sequence and J loses 8 bases, and the interval between the two ends is 12 bases. This sample stems from a study of blood T cell repertoires in COVID-19 (TCRdb year 2020). With regard to the full study: Samples covering the acute and convalescent phases of COVID-19 were provided by collaborators in the United States, Italy and Spain. The prospective study material was composed of cDNA or gDNA derived from T cells, B-cell-depleted T cells, or PBMCs. Deeply sampled blood TCRbeta repertoires from subjects exposed to, actively infected with, or recovered from COVID-19 were included in the dataset. The repertoires were made available in a free public database intended to serve as a resource for research on the immune response to SARS-CoV-2. The samples were drawn from two sources: the first 160 participants of the ongoing ImmuneRACE study, and 1,000 to 1,500 subjects contributed by 6 global collaborators. Sample metadata almost always included a de-identified subject ID, COVID-19 status, age in years and sex. Where available, HLA class I and class II types were taken from metadata supplied by the sample provider and were not determined by assay-based typing. Study-wide findings and limitations: How much clinical and demographic metadata was included differed by source and by participant, and the metadata was provided uncurated.

The collaborating institutions used their own protocols to collect whole blood in K2EDTA tubes. Collaborator samples were shipped for TCRbeta analysis as frozen whole blood, isolated PBMCs, or DNA extracted from either sample type. The immunoSEQ Assay, a bias-controlled multiplex PCR, was used to amplify TCRbeta CDR3 regions from genomic DNA. Under the source paper's analysis protocol: Nucleated cell counts per sample were estimated from amplification of reference gene primers within the assay. To quantify the absolute abundance of each unique TCRbeta CDR3 rearrangement, sequence reads were collapsed and filtered. For each sample, productive Simpson clonality was calculated as the square root of Simpson's diversity index across productive rearrangements. TCRdb limited this immuneACCESS table to in-frame rearrangements with V and J called. A share of clones is missing; checked studies link under half to unresolved V genes, and the rest is unexplained. V, J and clone size reflect that table, while D and trimming were determined from the DNA. The table for this sample lists tens of thousands of clones; 88% of them were counted only once. The leading ten clones occupy about 8.5% of the sample.

The rearranged chain carries TRBV27 and TRBJ1-2, and the D gene may be TRBD1, 6 bases matching. This receptor was taken from a man between 60 and 70 years old with active COVID-19. The sequenced sample consisted of peripheral blood. The CDR3 sequence is CASSLRPGDGYTF. The sequenced DNA is TGTGCCAGCAGTTTAAGGCCAGGGGACGGCTACACCTTC.